This entry lists 30 T cell receptor beta chains sequenced from one sample in a study of T cell responses to AZD1222 COVID-19 vaccine. Only in-frame clones appear in the TCRdb table, and some are missing; sequencing was by immunoSEQ multiplex PCR. The data contain about 120,000 clones, 90% to 95% of them singletons. The specimen was peripheral blood, collected 28 days after the second AZD1222 dose. These receptors originate from an adult who received the AZD1222 COVID-19 vaccine.

The chain's CDR3 is CASSQEVRLNTQYF. For the CDR3, the DNA is TGTGCCAGCAGCCAAGAGGTTAGACTAAATACGCAGTATTTT. This rearrangement joins TRBV3-1 (or the pseudogene TRBV3-2) to TRBJ2-3; weak D call: TRBD2 (5 bases). There are 14 residues in the CDR3. Per the germline V gene, CDR1 is LGHDT and CDR2 is YNNKEL (reference sequence). The V and J ends lost 0 bases and 7 bases respectively, with 11 bases between them.

The chain employs TRBV20-1 and TRBJ1-2, with D possibly being TRBD1 (5 bases). V gave up 5 bases and J gave up 4 bases, with 8 bases separating them. From germline, CDR1 is DFQATT and CDR2 SNEGSKA (reference sequence). The CDR3 length is 11 residues. CDR3 sequence reads: CSAGAGYGYTF. CDR3 in DNA: TGCAGTGCTGGGGCCGGCTATGGCTACACCTTC.

J is TRBJ2-3 and V is TRBV3-1 (or the pseudogene TRBV3-2), with D perhaps being TRBD1 or TRBD2 (5 bases each). V was trimmed by 4 bases and J by 5 bases, leaving 10 bases between them. CDR3 length: 13 amino acids. Germline V lookup: CDR1 LGHDT, CDR2 YNNKEL (reference sequence). The CDR3 nucleotides are TGTGCCAGCAGCCGGGACCACCGAGATACGCAGTATTTT. It specifies CASSRDHRDTQYF.

This chain uses TRBV10-3 with TRBJ1-5; tentatively, D is TRBD1 (5 bases). Germline V CDR1 and CDR2: ENHRY, SYGVKD. The V end was cut by 10 bases, the J end by 0 bases, with 13 bases between. This CDR3 has 14 residues. DNA for the CDR3: TGTGCCACCTCGACAGACTATAGCAATCAGCCCCAGCATTTT. This encodes CATSTDYSNQPQHF.

This clone appeared a few times. The chain employs TRBV20-1 and TRBJ2-3; 7 bases line up with TRBD2. The V gene's germline CDR1 is DFQATT and CDR2 SNEGSKA (reference sequence). CDR3 length: 15 amino acids. Unmatched junction bases numbered 12, after V lost 3 bases and J lost 6 bases. The CDR3 region has the DNA TGCAGTGCTAGTACTGGCGGGAGTCTAACGGATACGCAGTATTTT. Translated: CSASTGGSLTDTQYF.

This chain links TRBV5-4 with TRBJ2-7, with 11 nucleotides matching TRBD2. CDR1 and CDR2 (germline): SGHNT, YYREEE (reference sequence). The CDR3 spans 14 residues. V shed 6 bases and J 5 bases; nucleotides not matched to a gene: 7. As DNA, the CDR3 is TGTGCCAGCACCGTAGCGGGAGGGTCGGACGAGCAGTACTTC. The encoded protein is CASTVAGGSDEQYF.

The chain has TRBV18 and TRBJ1-6; 8 nucleotides line up with TRBD1. J lost 6 bases, V lost 2 bases, and 3 bases had no gene match. The CDR3 is 15 amino acids. The germline V gene has CDR1 KGHSH and CDR2 LQKENI. The DNA of the CDR3 is TGTGCCAGCTCACCATTGGGACAGGTTAATTCACCCCTCCACTTT. Its protein product is CASSPLGQVNSPLHF.

This clone was seen a few times. The gene calls are TRBV19 and TRBJ2-5; D perhaps matches TRBD1 (8 bases). CDR1 and CDR2 from the germline V gene are LNHDA and SQIVND (reference sequence). With 6 bases removed from V and 10 bases from J, the gap between germline ends came to 15 bases. The CDR3 is 12 residues long. The CDR3: CASSGQGGGQYF. The CDR3 nucleotides read TGTGCCAGTAGCGGACAGGGAGGGGGCCAGTACTTC. The full variable domain, in which reference TRBV19 and TRBJ2-5 provide the parts outside the CDR3, is DGGITQSPKYLFRKEGQNVTLSCEQNLNHDAMYWYRQDPGQGLRLIYYSQIVNDFQKGDIAEGYSVSREKKESFPLTVTSAQKNPTAFYLCASSGQGGGQYFGPGTRLLVL.

This rearrangement joins TRBV6-5 to TRBJ2-1; D is possibly TRBD1 (5 bases). The CDR3 length is 12 residues. V shed 6 bases and J shed 5 bases, with 8 bases lying between them. CDR1 is MNHEY and CDR2 is SVGAGI in the germline V gene. The CDR3 region is CASSDSHNEQFF. The CDR3 bases are TGTGCCAGCAGCGACAGTCACAATGAGCAGTTCTTC.

The DNA for the CDR3 is TGTGCCAGCAGCATCCTAGCGGATACGCAGTATTTT. It yields the protein CASSILADTQYF. This chain connects TRBV7-9 to TRBJ2-3; a possible D gene is TRBD2 (6 bases). V lost 5 bases and J 6 bases, leaving 9 bases between the germline ends. The CDR3 runs 12 residues. The germline V gene encodes CDR1 SEHNR and CDR2 FQNEAQ (reference sequence). Variable domain in full (rest from reference TRBV7-9 and TRBJ2-3): DTGVSQNPRHKITKRGQNVTFRCDPISEHNRLYWYRQTLGQGPEFLTYFQNEAQLEKSRLLSDRFSAERPKGSFSTLEIQRTEQGDSAMYLCASSILADTQYFGPGTRLTVL.

The chain recombines TRBV4-3 with TRBJ2-3; D call uncertain. Germline lookup yields CDR1 LGHNA and CDR2 YSLEER. The V and J ends lost 5 bases and 0 bases respectively, with 9 bases between them. The CDR3 is made up of 14 amino acids. DNA for the CDR3: TGCGCCAGCAGCGCTAGTGGGAGCACAGATACGCAGTATTTT. The encoded protein is CASSASGSTDTQYF.

This chain links TRBV7-9 with TRBJ1-2, with D hard to call. The ends were cut back, 2 bases at V and 8 bases at J, with 18 bases in the middle. Per the germline V gene, CDR1 is SEHNR and CDR2 is FQNEAQ (reference sequence). This CDR3 has 15 amino acids. The CDR3 region has the DNA TGTGCCAGCAGCTTATTTCCAGGAAAAAGGGTAGGCTACACCTTC. Encoded protein: CASSLFPGKRVGYTF.

The J gene is TRBJ2-5, the V gene TRBV7-9, with D perhaps given as TRBD1 or TRBD2 (6 bases each). Looked up from germline, CDR1 is SEHNR and CDR2 is FQNEAQ (reference sequence). CDR3 length: 16 residues. V lost 4 bases and J lost 5, with 20 bases in between. The CDR3 DNA sequence: TGTGCCAGCAGCTATTCTCGGGGGCGAAGGGGGGAGACCCAGTACTTC. Protein: CASSYSRGRRGETQYF.

This clone has more than one count but fewer than ten. This chain joins TRBV6-5 and TRBJ1-5; perhaps TRBD1 as D (5 bases). Trimming removed 8 bases at V and 1 base at J, with 15 bases between. CDR3 length: 15 residues. CDR1 and CDR2 (germline): MNHEY, SVGAGI. The DNA of the CDR3 is TGTGCCAGCGGGAACAGGAGGTTGAGCAATCAGCCCCAGCATTTT. It translates to CASGNRRLSNQPQHF.

The chain combines TRBV15 with TRBJ1-4; D is ambiguous. Deletions cut 0 bases from V and 6 bases from J, with 2 bases between. The germline gives CDR1 LNHNV, CDR2 YYDKDF (reference sequence). The CDR3 extends over 12 amino acids. The CDR3 spells CATSREDEKLFF. The CDR3 DNA reads TGTGCCACCAGCAGAGAAGATGAAAAACTGTTTTTT.

This rearrangement joins TRBV6-2 or TRBV6-3 to TRBJ2-1; 12 nucleotides match TRBD1. The ends lost 5 bases at V and 8 bases at J; junction bases unmatched: 7. The CDR3 length is 15 residues. Germline-derived CDR1 and CDR2 are MNHEY and SVGEGT. The CDR3 spells CASSPPGQGADEQFF. The CDR3 DNA reads as TGTGCCAGCAGTCCACCGGGACAGGGGGCAGATGAGCAGTTCTTC.

The rearrangement links TRBV29-1 to TRBJ2-5, with 11 positions matching TRBD2. The CDR3 length is 17 residues. J lost 5 bases, V lost 7 bases, and 18 bases had no gene match. Germline lookup yields CDR1 SQVTM and CDR2 ANQGSEA. This CDR3 reads CSAVVATSGISRETQYF. CDR3 nucleotides: TGCAGCGCCGTGGTTGCGACTAGCGGGATTTCAAGGGAGACCCAGTACTTC.

This rearrangement joins TRBV12-3 or TRBV12-4 to TRBJ2-3, with 7 bases matching TRBD2. This CDR3 has 11 amino acids. V trimming: 5 bases; J trimming: 12 bases; junction bases outside the gene matches: 5. CDR3 residues: CASSIRGDQYF. CDR3 in DNA: TGTGCCAGCAGTATTCGGGGGGACCAGTATTTT.

J is TRBJ1-2 and V is TRBV3-1 (or the pseudogene TRBV3-2); D is unclear. Germline V lookup: CDR1 LGHDT, CDR2 YNNKEL (reference sequence). The CDR3 sequence is 14 residues long. Trimming cost V 4 bases and J 9 bases, with 18 bases left between them. The CDR3 spells CASSPAGRSGSYTF. DNA for the CDR3: TGTGCCAGCAGCCCCGCTGGGCGCTCCGGAAGCTACACCTTC.

The gene calls are TRBV29-1 and TRBJ2-2; 11 nucleotides line up with TRBD1. V lost 6 bases and J lost 5; bases outside the gene matches: 5. Germline V CDR1 and CDR2: SQVTM, ANQGSEA. CDR3 size: 14 residues. CDR3: CSVAGTGGTGELFF. The CDR3 nucleotides read TGCAGCGTAGCCGGGACAGGGGGTACCGGGGAGCTGTTTTTT.

This sequence joins TRBV28 and TRBJ1-4, with 9 bases aligning to TRBD1. CDR3 size: 15 residues. The germline V gene has CDR1 MDHEN and CDR2 SYDVKM. The V segment lost 6 bases and the J segment 7 bases; nucleotides outside the gene matches: 9. The CDR3 sequence is CASRASGTGTEKLFF. CDR3 nucleotides: TGTGCCAGCAGAGCTTCGGGGACAGGGACTGAAAAACTGTTTTTT.

The V gene is TRBV14, the J gene TRBJ1-2; TRBD1 aligns across 10 bases. This CDR3 contains 16 residues. CDR1 SGHDN and CDR2 FVKESK come from the germline V gene. V gave up 5 bases and J gave up 2 bases; unmatched junction bases: 8. CDR3 coding DNA: TGTGCCAGCAGCTCACACTGGGGACAGGGGAACTATGGCTACACCTTC. Its protein product is CASSSHWGQGNYGYTF.

CDR3 in DNA: TGTGCCAGCAGCCTCCTGGGGCAAGAGACCCAGTACTTC. Protein: CASSLLGQETQYF. The gene calls are TRBV14 and TRBJ2-5; D ambiguous. Trimming pared 4 bases from V and 2 bases from J, leaving 8 bases between. The length of the CDR3 is 13 residues. The germline gives CDR1 SGHDN, CDR2 FVKESK. The full variable domain, rest sourced from reference TRBV14 and TRBJ2-5, is EAGVTQFPSHSVIEKGQTVTLRCDPISGHDNLYWYRRVMGKEIKFLLHFVKESKQDESGMPNNRFLAERTGGTYSTLKVQPAELEDSGVYFCASSLLGQETQYFGPGTRLLVL.

The V and J genes are TRBV3-1 (or the pseudogene TRBV3-2) and TRBJ2-2; 10 bases match TRBD2. Trimming at V came to 3 bases and at J to 5 bases, leaving 9 bases not matched to a gene. Germline lookup yields CDR1 LGHDT and CDR2 YNNKEL (reference sequence). The CDR3 is made up of 17 amino acids. Here the CDR3 reads CASSHVRTSGKTGELFF. The CDR3 coding sequence is TGTGCCAGCAGCCATGTCCGGACTAGCGGAAAAACCGGGGAGCTGTTTTTT.

V is TRBV11-2 and J is TRBJ2-2, with 9 bases identical to TRBD1. Trimming at V came to 0 bases and at J to 6 bases, leaving 11 bases not matched to a gene. Germline V gene lookup returns CDR1 SGHAT and CDR2 FQNNGV. This CDR3 is 18 amino acids long. CDR3 amino acids: CASSLDPMGQGGSGELFF. The CDR3 DNA reads TGTGCCAGCAGCTTAGATCCGATGGGACAGGGCGGATCCGGGGAGCTGTTTTTT.

The V call is TRBV3-1 (or the pseudogene TRBV3-2), the J call TRBJ1-2; no clear D. Trimming shortened V by 4 bases and J by 3 bases, and 12 bases separated the two germline ends. The CDR3 contains 14 residues. Germline V gene data show CDR1 as LGHDT and CDR2 as YNNKEL (reference sequence). DNA for the CDR3: TGTGCCAGCAGCCCCGGTCCTAATTACTATGGCTACACCTTC. It yields the protein CASSPGPNYYGYTF.

The chain carries TRBV23-1 and TRBJ1-2; 10 nucleotides line up with TRBD1. TRBV23-1 is an open reading frame whose function is uncertain. The V segment lost 4 bases and the J segment 4 bases; nucleotides outside the gene matches: 9. CDR3 length: 16 residues. CDR3 sequence: CASSPDRQGAGYGYTF. The CDR3 DNA sequence: TGCGCCAGCAGTCCCGACAGACAGGGGGCGGGCTATGGCTACACCTTC.

V usage is TRBV6-5 and J usage is TRBJ1-1, with D perhaps TRBD1 (6 bases). Trimming took 2 bases from V and 2 from J, leaving 9 bases between them. CDR3 length equals 14 residues. CDR1 is MNHEY and CDR2 is SVGAGI in the germline V gene. CDR3 in amino acids: CASSYAGANTEAFF. CDR3 DNA: TGTGCCAGCAGTTACGCAGGGGCCAACACTGAAGCTTTCTTT.

The chain carries TRBV2 and TRBJ2-7; TRBD1 matches 10 bases. In germline, CDR1 is SNHLY, CDR2 FYNNEI. V was pared by 6 bases and J by 2 bases, with 7 bases of the junction left unmatched. CDR3 length: 15 amino acids. DNA for the CDR3: TGTGCCAGCAGATACGGGACAGGGGCAACCTACGAGCAGTACTTC. This encodes CASRYGTGATYEQYF.

This clone was picked up one time. V usage is TRBV27 and J usage is TRBJ2-1; 9 bases align to TRBD1. CDR3 length: 16 residues. V was clipped by 6 bases and J by 9 bases; unmatched bases: 15. Germline CDR1 MNHEY, CDR2 SMNVEV (reference sequence). The CDR3 reads CASSNGAGTGRREQFF. CDR3 coding DNA: TGTGCCAGCAGCAATGGGGCCGGGACAGGGCGTCGTGAGCAGTTCTTC.